This is a list of T cell receptor beta chains from one sample in a study of identical twins. A single record per CDR3 protein comes from TCRdb applying MiXCR to the 5' RACE reads. The sample yields roughly 260,000 distinct CDR3 sequences, 6% to 8.5% seen once. The sample was also reused in another study, on yellow fever vaccine responses in identical twins.

The sequencing sample was made of CD8+ T cells sorted from blood. The receptor source for this set is a woman aged 18 to 35 in good health. Both conserved end residues are part of each CDR3. A D gene is named only where the DNA matches it firmly. Expanded clones are given a class, and other clones once, few, many or no size at all.

abundance,j_gene,v_gene,d_gene,CDR3aa,CDR3nt
few,TRBJ1-6,TRBV15,TRBD1,CATSTRGSSYNSPLHF,TGTGCCACCAGCACCAGGGGGAGCTCCTATAATTCACCCCTCCACTTT
many,TRBJ1-5,TRBV5-1,NA,CASSLGTNQPQHF,TGCGCCAGCAGCTTGGGGACAAATCAGCCCCAGCATTTT
many,TRBJ1-5,TRBV6-1,TRBD1,CASSKDRDSNQPQHF,TGTGCCAGCAGCAAGGACAGGGATTCAAATCAGCCCCAGCATTTT
few,TRBJ2-5,TRBV7-6,TRBD1,CASSPSKQGWEETQYF,TGTGCCAGCAGCCCCTCGAAACAGGGGTGGGAAGAGACCCAGTACTTC
many,TRBJ2-2,TRBV24-1,TRBD2,CATSSTSGGAKDGELFF,TGTGCCACCAGTTCGACTAGCGGGGGGGCTAAGGACGGGGAGCTGTTTTTT
many,TRBJ2-3,TRBV11-2,NA,CASSLVRGVTDTQYF,TGTGCCAGCAGTTTAGTAAGGGGGGTCACAGATACGCAGTATTTT
many,TRBJ2-5,TRBV7-9,NA,CASSLDPVGGQETQYF,TGTGCCAGCAGCTTAGACCCGGTGGGGGGCCAGGAGACCCAGTACTTC
few,TRBJ1-1,TRBV6-6,NA,CASSAGTPGWF,TGTGCCAGCAGTGCCGGGACGCCCGGATGGTTT
NA,TRBJ2-1,TRBV14,TRBD1,CASSPTRGGLKYNEQFF,TGTGCCAGCAGCCCAACACGAGGGGGCCTAAAATACAATGAGCAGTTCTTC
few,TRBJ2-5,TRBV11-2,NA,CASSLQLYQETQYF,TGTGCCAGCAGCTTACAGCTCTACCAAGAGACCCAGTACTTC
NA,TRBJ2-4,TRBV12-3/TRBV12-4,TRBD2,CASSLEVPSGGIAKNIQYF,TGTGCCAGCAGTTTAGAAGTCCCTAGCGGGGGGATAGCCAAAAACATTCAGTACTTC
NA,TRBJ1-4,TRBV24-1,NA,CATSDPDSAGEKLFF,TGTGCCACCAGTGATCCCGACAGCGCGGGTGAAAAACTGTTTTTT
few,TRBJ2-1,TRBV7-6,NA,CASSLADWSSQANEQFF,TGTGCCAGCAGCTTAGCGGACTGGAGTAGCCAAGCCAATGAGCAGTTCTTC
many,TRBJ1-2,TRBV4-2,NA,CASSLVRRSYGYTF,TGTGCCAGCAGCCTCGTAAGACGTAGCTATGGCTACACCTTC
few,TRBJ1-1,TRBV11-2,NA,CASSLKGVRGQNTEAFF,TGTGCCAGCAGCTTAAAAGGGGTCAGGGGACAAAACACTGAAGCTTTCTTT
many,TRBJ1-6,TRBV6-5,NA,CASSYQGHSPLHF,TGTGCCAGCAGTTACCAGGGGCATTCACCCCTCCACTTT
many,TRBJ2-3,TRBV4-1,NA,CASSQDRSDTQYF,TGCGCCAGCAGCCAAGATAGGTCAGATACGCAGTATTTT
many,TRBJ1-6,TRBV15,NA,CATSTGRGRDSPLHF,TGTGCCACCAGCACGGGACGAGGGCGGGATTCACCCCTCCACTTT
many,TRBJ2-3,TRBV4-2,NA,CASSQESDSTDTQYF,TGTGCCAGCAGCCAAGAGAGCGACAGCACAGATACGCAGTATTTT
NA,TRBJ2-3,TRBV14,NA,CASSQDLSDSEREIFADTQYF,TGTGCCAGCAGCCAAGATCTCAGTGATTCAGAGAGGGAGATTTTCGCAGATACGCAGTATTTT
few,TRBJ2-5,TRBV11-2,NA,CASSSSRSYGETQYF,TGTGCCAGCAGCTCGTCCAGGAGTTATGGAGAGACCCAGTACTTC
many,TRBJ2-2,TRBV5-1,TRBD1,CASSFYRGDTGELFF,TGCGCCAGCAGCTTTTACAGGGGAGACACCGGGGAGCTGTTTTTT
NA,TRBJ2-7,TRBV4-1,NA,CASSQAPGAYEQYF,TGCGCCAGCAGCCAAGCCCCAGGGGCCTACGAGCAGTACTTC